This TCR beta chain was sequenced in a study of T-cell memory formation after mild COVID-19. Overall study context: Largely donor-specific sequence clusters came from two donors. Study-level points and caveats: The authors did not confirm SARS-CoV-2 specificity of second-wave clones peaking day 37. Pre-infection memory harbored some responding clones, suggesting cross-reactive memory joined.

Note on this clonotype: Antigen unknown.

The authors produced TCR alpha and TCR beta cDNA libraries with sample barcodes and UMIs by 5'RACE using constant-segment primers. One entry per CDR3 protein results from TCRdb running MiXCR on the 5' RACE reads. The sample comprises just over 400,000 distinct CDR3 sequences, less than 25% of which are singletons, and approximately 14% rests with the top ten. The germline V gene encodes CDR1 SGHDT and CDR2 YYEEEE. The CDR3 is 13 amino acids. J lost 8 bases, V lost 6 bases, and 8 bases had no gene match. This TCR was sampled from an adult woman who had mild COVID-19 (a few samples of this study predate the infection). Cell type and time point are not known. The rearrangement links TRBV5-6 to TRBJ1-2, with TRBD1 matching over 9 bases. The specimen sequenced was PBMCs or a T cell subset sorted from them (not recorded which). The chain's CDR3 is CASKPGQGFGYTF. The CDR3 bases are TGTGCCAGCAAACCGGGACAGGGCTTCGGCTACACCTTC.